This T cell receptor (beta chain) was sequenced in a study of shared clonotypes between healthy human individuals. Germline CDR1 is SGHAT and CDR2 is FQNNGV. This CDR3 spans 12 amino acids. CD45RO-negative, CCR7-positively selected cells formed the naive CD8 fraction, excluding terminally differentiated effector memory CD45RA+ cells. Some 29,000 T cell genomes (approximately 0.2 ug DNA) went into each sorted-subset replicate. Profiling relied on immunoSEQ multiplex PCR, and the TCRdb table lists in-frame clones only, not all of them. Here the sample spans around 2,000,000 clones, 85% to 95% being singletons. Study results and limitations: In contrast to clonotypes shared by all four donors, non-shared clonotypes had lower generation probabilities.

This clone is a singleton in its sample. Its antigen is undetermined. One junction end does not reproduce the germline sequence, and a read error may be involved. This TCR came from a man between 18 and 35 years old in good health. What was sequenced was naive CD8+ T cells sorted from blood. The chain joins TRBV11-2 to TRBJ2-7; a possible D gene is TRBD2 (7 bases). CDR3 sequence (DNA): TGTGCCAGCAGCTTAACGGGGGGCGAGCGGTACTTC. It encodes CASSLTGGERYF.